The clone carrying this T cell receptor (beta chain) was recorded a few times. TCRdb's table, derived via immunoSEQ multiplex PCR, lists solely in-frame clones and lacks some. The sample holds 380,000 or so clones, 88% seen once. CDR1 and CDR2 from the germline V gene are KGHSH and LQKENI. Trimming cost V 0 bases and J 5 bases, with 14 bases left between them. This CDR3 contains 15 residues. The record originates from a study of blood T cell repertoires in COVID-19. Study overall: Samples came from the United States, Italy and Spain, spanning acute and convalescent COVID-19. Sources were T cells, B-cell-depleted T cells, or PBMCs; the material itself was cDNA or gDNA.

Living in roughly 25 US areas, the participants were between about 18 and 100 years of age. Participants had their cohort set by participant-reported clinical history. This sequence originates from a woman aged 40 to 50 with acute COVID-19. The sequenced sample consisted of PBMCs or T cells enriched from blood (not recorded which). V usage is TRBV18 and J usage is TRBJ2-7, with a tentative D call TRBD2 (6 bases). In DNA form, the CDR3 reads TGTGCCAGCTCACCACCTTCCCAGGGAGGTAACGAGCAGTACTTC. Translated, it gives CASSPPSQGGNEQYF.